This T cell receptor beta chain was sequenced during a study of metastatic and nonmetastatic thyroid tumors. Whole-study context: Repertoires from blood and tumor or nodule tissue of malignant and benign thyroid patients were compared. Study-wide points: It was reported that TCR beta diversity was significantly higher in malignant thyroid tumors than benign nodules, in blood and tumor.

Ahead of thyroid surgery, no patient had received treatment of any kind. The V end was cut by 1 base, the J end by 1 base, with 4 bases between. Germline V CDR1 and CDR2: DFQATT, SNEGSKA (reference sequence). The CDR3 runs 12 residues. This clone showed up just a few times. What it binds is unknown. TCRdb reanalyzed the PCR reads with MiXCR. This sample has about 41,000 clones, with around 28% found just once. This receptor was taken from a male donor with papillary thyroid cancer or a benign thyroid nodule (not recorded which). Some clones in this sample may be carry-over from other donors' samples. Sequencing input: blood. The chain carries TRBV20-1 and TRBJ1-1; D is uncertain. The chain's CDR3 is CSARVRNTEAFF. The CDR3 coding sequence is TGCAGTGCTAGAGTCAGGAACACTGAAGCTTTCTTT.